The subject of this entry is one T cell receptor beta chain. The entry originates in a study of CD8 T cells in Susac syndrome. From blood CD8+ and CD4+ T cells, the TCR beta chain was sequenced. An input of 0.5 to 1 ug of RNA was subjected to reverse transcription using random hexamers. TCRdb itself ran the immunoSEQ multiplex PCR reads through MiXCR, one entry per CDR3 protein. There are approximately 200,000 distinct CDR3 sequences in the sample; around nine tenths occur only once, and around 0.13% lies in the top ten. The trim removed 4 bases at V and 2 bases at J, leaving 7 bases unmatched. The CDR3 is 16 residues long. Germline CDR1 is SEHNR and CDR2 is FQNEAQ (reference sequence).

This TCR came from a human donor with multiple sclerosis. The rearrangement uses TRBV7-9 and TRBJ2-5; 10 nucleotides align to TRBD1. Sequencing used CD8+ T cells from PBMCs. CDR3 bases: TGTGCCAGCAGCTCCATTTTGGGACAGGGGCAAGAGACCCAGTACTTC. It encodes CASSSILGQGQETQYF. Full variable domain (missing parts from reference TRBV7-9 and TRBJ2-5): DTGVSQNPRHKITKRGQNVTFRCDPISEHNRLYWYRQTLGQGPEFLTYFQNEAQLEKSRLLSDRFSAERPKGSFSTLEIQRTEQGDSAMYLCASSSILGQGQETQYFGPGTRLLVL.